This record concerns one T cell receptor beta chain sequence. This sample stems from a study of shared T cell receptors in the human thymus. This CDR3 contains 14 residues. Germline CDR1 is LNHDA and CDR2 is SQIVND (reference sequence). The V end lost 6 bases, the J end lost 4 bases, and 15 bases lay between the germline ends. Method: immunoSEQ multiplex PCR; TCRdb's copy keeps in-frame clones and lacks some. The table has under 450,000 clones, 95% seen once. The sequence came from a human donor. The chain links TRBV19 to TRBJ1-1; D gene uncertain. Sequencing was done on a sample of thymocytes. CDR3 in DNA: TGTGCCAGTAGCCAAAAGGGCAGCGGCACTGAAGCTTTCTTT. It is translated as CASSQKGSGTEAFF.